These 3 T cell receptor beta chains were sequenced from one sample in a study of graft-versus-host responses after intestinal transplantation. Assay used: immunoSEQ multiplex PCR; TCRdb lists only in-frame clones, some missing. Here the sample spans about 93,000 clones, over 85% being singletons. No antigen has been assigned to these receptors. The sample in question was unstimulated CD8+ T cells sorted from spleen or lymph node cells, obtained before intestinal transplant. The receptors shown here come from a human donor who received an intestinal transplant.

V and J are TRBV4-3 and TRBJ2-5; TRBD2 is a possible D gene (6 bases). The CDR3 runs 16 residues. The germline V gene has CDR1 LGHNA and CDR2 YSLEER. The V end was cut by 0 bases, the J end by 7 bases, with 18 bases between. CDR3 bases: TGCGCCAGCAGCCAAGATGGAGAGGAGAACGGGGGGACCCAGTACTTC. Translated, it gives CASSQDGEENGGTQYF.

V usage is TRBV30 and J usage is TRBJ2-7; no clear D. CDR3 size: 12 residues. Germline-derived CDR1 and CDR2 are GTSNPN and SVGIG (reference sequence). V gave up 0 bases and J gave up 2 bases, with 5 bases separating them. CDR3 nucleotide sequence: TGTGCCTGGAGTGTACATGCCTACGAGCAGTACTTC. Protein sequence: CAWSVHAYEQYF.

The CDR3 region has the DNA TGTGCCAGCAGCCTTACAGGGTTATCCACCTACGAGCAGTACTTC. Translated: CASSLTGLSTYEQYF. The rearrangement links TRBV9 to TRBJ2-7, with D perhaps TRBD1 (6 bases). Germline V lookup: CDR1 SGDLS, CDR2 YYNGEE. V lost 4 bases and J 2 bases, leaving 16 bases between the germline ends. CDR3 length: 15 residues.